Listed below are T cell receptor beta chains from one sample, sequenced in a study of CD8 T cells in Susac syndrome. MiXCR, run by TCRdb on the immunoSEQ multiplex PCR reads, gives a single entry per CDR3 protein. This table has approximately 150,000 distinct CDR3 sequences, approximately 93% appearing once. Sequenced sample: CD4+ T cells from PBMCs. The receptor set was obtained from a human donor in good health. CDR3s include the opening cysteine and the closing phenylalanine or tryptophan. D genes are given only for firm matches. Size is omitted from some rows. Given values are once, few, many or a class for expanded clones.

d_gene: NA; abundance: NA; v_gene: TRBV2; j_gene: TRBJ1-4; CDR3nt: TGTGCCAGCAGTGAGACCGGGACGACTAAGGAAAAACTGTTTTTT; CDR3aa: CASSETGTTKEKLFF
d_gene: NA; abundance: NA; v_gene: TRBV3-1; j_gene: TRBJ2-3; CDR3nt: TGTGCCAGCAGCCAAGATAAGGATACGCAGTATTTT; CDR3aa: CASSQDKDTQYF
d_gene: NA; abundance: NA; v_gene: TRBV30; j_gene: TRBJ1-3; CDR3nt: TGTGCCTGGAGTTCAAGCCCCAGAGGCACCATATATTTT; CDR3aa: CAWSSSPRGTIYF
d_gene: NA; abundance: NA; v_gene: TRBV2; j_gene: TRBJ2-2; CDR3nt: TGTGCCAGCGTGGCGTTCGATGCCCCCGGGGAGCTGTTTTTT; CDR3aa: CASVAFDAPGELFF
d_gene: TRBD1; abundance: once; v_gene: TRBV16; j_gene: TRBJ1-2; CDR3nt: TGTGCCAGCAGCCAATCTGCGGGACAGAAAGTATATGGCTACACCTTC; CDR3aa: CASSQSAGQKVYGYTF
d_gene: NA; abundance: NA; v_gene: TRBV2; j_gene: TRBJ2-7; CDR3nt: TGTGCCAGCAAAGCCCTTGGCGCCTACGAGCAGTACTTC; CDR3aa: CASKALGAYEQYF
d_gene: NA; abundance: once; v_gene: TRBV2; j_gene: TRBJ2-1; CDR3nt: TGTGCCAGCAGTAAGGAAAATGAGCAGTTCTTC; CDR3aa: CASSKENEQFF
d_gene: TRBD2; abundance: NA; v_gene: TRBV19; j_gene: TRBJ2-3; CDR3nt: TGTGCCAGTAGTAGGACTAGCGGGAGCACAGATACGCAGTATTTT; CDR3aa: CASSRTSGSTDTQYF
d_gene: NA; abundance: NA; v_gene: TRBV12-3/TRBV12-4; j_gene: TRBJ2-3; CDR3nt: TGTGCCAGCAATTCCGCGCCTGACACAGATACGCAGTATTTT; CDR3aa: CASNSAPDTDTQYF
d_gene: TRBD1; abundance: NA; v_gene: TRBV29-1; j_gene: TRBJ2-6; CDR3nt: TGCAGCGTTGGGAACAGGGGGACCAACGTCCTGACTTTC; CDR3aa: CSVGNRGTNVLTF
d_gene: TRBD1; abundance: NA; v_gene: TRBV10-3; j_gene: TRBJ1-2; CDR3nt: TGTGCCATCAGTGCTGGGACAGGGGAGTGGGGCTACACCTTC; CDR3aa: CAISAGTGEWGYTF
d_gene: TRBD2; abundance: NA; v_gene: TRBV6-1; j_gene: TRBJ2-7; CDR3nt: TGTGCCAGCGGCGCTAGCGGGAGGAATGAGCAGTACTTC; CDR3aa: CASGASGRNEQYF
d_gene: NA; abundance: NA; v_gene: TRBV6-1; j_gene: TRBJ2-1; CDR3nt: TGTGCCAGCCTACGACAGGGCGGGAGTAGGGATGAGCAGTTCTTC; CDR3aa: CASLRQGGSRDEQFF
d_gene: NA; abundance: NA; v_gene: TRBV27; j_gene: TRBJ1-5; CDR3nt: TGTGCCAGCAGTCCCCGTCAAGGTCAGCCCCAGCATTTT; CDR3aa: CASSPRQGQPQHF
d_gene: NA; abundance: NA; v_gene: TRBV11-2; j_gene: TRBJ2-1; CDR3nt: TGTGCCAGCAGCCGCATAGCGGCACCCTACAATGAGCAGTTCTTC; CDR3aa: CASSRIAAPYNEQFF
d_gene: NA; abundance: NA; v_gene: TRBV3-1; j_gene: TRBJ2-5; CDR3nt: TGTGCCAGCAATTCCAGGGTCGAAGAGACCCAGTACTTC; CDR3aa: CASNSRVEETQYF
d_gene: NA; abundance: NA; v_gene: TRBV12-3/TRBV12-4; j_gene: TRBJ1-1; CDR3nt: TGTGCCAGCAGTTTAGGTGCAGGGTCGAACACTGAAGCTTTCTTT; CDR3aa: CASSLGAGSNTEAFF
d_gene: NA; abundance: NA; v_gene: TRBV10-2; j_gene: TRBJ1-5; CDR3nt: TGCGCCAGCGCGGACAGAAACAATCAGCCCCAGCATTTT; CDR3aa: CASADRNNQPQHF
d_gene: NA; abundance: NA; v_gene: TRBV12-3/TRBV12-4; j_gene: TRBJ1-5; CDR3nt: TGTGCCAGCAGCCCAACAGGGACTAGCAATCAGCCCCAGCATTTT; CDR3aa: CASSPTGTSNQPQHF
d_gene: NA; abundance: once; v_gene: TRBV10-2; j_gene: TRBJ2-1; CDR3nt: TGCGCCAGCAGTGTATCCAGCGGCAATGAGCAGTTCTTC; CDR3aa: CASSVSSGNEQFF
d_gene: NA; abundance: NA; v_gene: TRBV11-2; j_gene: TRBJ2-3; CDR3nt: TGTGCCAGCAGCTATCCGGCCCGCAGGTCGGGGACCAATCCTCGGGATACGCAGTATTTT; CDR3aa: CASSYPARRSGTNPRDTQYF
d_gene: NA; abundance: NA; v_gene: TRBV30; j_gene: TRBJ2-7; CDR3nt: TGTGCCTGGAGTGCGGGAGGACAGAACTACGAGCAGTACTTC; CDR3aa: CAWSAGGQNYEQYF
d_gene: NA; abundance: NA; v_gene: TRBV9; j_gene: TRBJ2-5; CDR3nt: TGTGCCAGCAGTGTGAGGGGGAGGGGGGAGACCCAGTACTTC; CDR3aa: CASSVRGRGETQYF
d_gene: NA; abundance: NA; v_gene: TRBV3-1; j_gene: TRBJ2-4; CDR3nt: TGTGCCAGCAGCCGCTGGGACCGTGGTGACATTCAGTACTTC; CDR3aa: CASSRWDRGDIQYF
d_gene: TRBD2; abundance: NA; v_gene: TRBV24-1; j_gene: TRBJ2-1; CDR3nt: TGTGCCACCAGCGGGACTAGCGGAAACAATGAGCAGTTCTTC; CDR3aa: CATSGTSGNNEQFF
d_gene: TRBD1; abundance: NA; v_gene: TRBV2; j_gene: TRBJ1-2; CDR3nt: TGTGCCAGCAGCGCCTGGACAGGGGGAAGTGGCTACACCTTC; CDR3aa: CASSAWTGGSGYTF
d_gene: NA; abundance: NA; v_gene: TRBV18; j_gene: TRBJ2-2; CDR3nt: TGTGCCAGCTCACCGACCGTGGCCGGGAACACCGGGGAGCTGTTTTTT; CDR3aa: CASSPTVAGNTGELFF
d_gene: TRBD2; abundance: NA; v_gene: TRBV10-2; j_gene: TRBJ2-5; CDR3nt: TGCGCCAGCAGTGGAGCGGGAGCCCAAGAGACCCAGTACTTC; CDR3aa: CASSGAGAQETQYF
d_gene: TRBD1; abundance: once; v_gene: TRBV9; j_gene: TRBJ1-2; CDR3nt: TGTGCCAGCAGCGTCCATAGCCTGAAGACAGGGAAGAACTATGGCTACACCTTC; CDR3aa: CASSVHSLKTGKNYGYTF